What follows is one TCR beta chain and its context. Antigen specificity is unknown. Brentuximab vedotin exposure varied among the patients, all of whom had relapsed after autologous stem cell transplantation. Libraries were prepared by immunoSEQ multiplex PCR; TCRdb keeps only in-frame clonotypes and omits some of them. The table records 50,000 or so clones, 91% of them present only once. Germline V lookup: CDR1 MNHEY, CDR2 SMNVEV (reference sequence). The V gene end was trimmed by 8 bases and the J gene end by 5 bases; junction bases not matched to a gene: 8. There are 14 residues in the CDR3. The data belong to a study of PD-1 blockade in classical Hodgkin lymphoma. Notes on the study in general: Whoever responded completely had baseline diversity much like that seen in newly diagnosed patients.

The clonotype comes from a human donor with classical Hodgkin lymphoma. The source material was peripheral blood mononuclear cells (PBMCs), sampled before the second cycle of nivolumab. The chain uses TRBV27 and TRBJ2-7, with 11 bases aligning to TRBD2. CDR3: CASSLGLAVNEQYF. DNA of the CDR3: TGTGCCAGCTCGTTGGGACTAGCGGTTAACGAGCAGTACTTC.